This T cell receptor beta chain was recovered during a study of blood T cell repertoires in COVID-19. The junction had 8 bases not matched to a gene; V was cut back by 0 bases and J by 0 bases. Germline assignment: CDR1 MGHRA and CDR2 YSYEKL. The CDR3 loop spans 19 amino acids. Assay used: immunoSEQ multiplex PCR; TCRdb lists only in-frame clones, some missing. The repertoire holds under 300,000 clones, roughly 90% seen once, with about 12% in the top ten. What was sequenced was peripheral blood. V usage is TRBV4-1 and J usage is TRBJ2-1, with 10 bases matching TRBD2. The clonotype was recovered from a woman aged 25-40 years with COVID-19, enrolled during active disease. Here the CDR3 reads CASSQEGGLAVYSYNEQFF. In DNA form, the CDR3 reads TGCGCCAGCAGCCAAGAAGGTGGACTAGCGGTGTACTCCTACAATGAGCAGTTCTTC.